These 3 T cell receptor beta chains were all obtained from the same sample, sequenced in a study of regulatory dendritic cells for organ transplantation. Profiling relied on immunoSEQ multiplex PCR, and the TCRdb table lists in-frame clones only, not all of them. The sample yields fewer than 20,000 clones, approximately 80% seen once. These receptors have no identified antigens. Sorted subsets were CFSE-labeled and cultured roughly five days with allogeneic dendritic cells. The specimen was memory CD4+ T cells from blood cultured with regulatory dendritic cells. Subset given: CD45RO+ memory T cells. Receptors originate from a human donor in good health.

The chain carries TRBV5-1 and TRBJ2-1; D is possibly TRBD1 or TRBD2 (6 bases each). V shed 0 bases and J shed 12 bases, with 19 bases lying between them. The CDR3 has 15 residues. The germline CDR1 and CDR2 sequences are SGHRS and YFSETQ. CDR3 DNA: TGCGCCAGCAGCTTGGGGGGGGCGAGACTAATTGGGCAGTTCTTC. Translating gives CASSLGGARLIGQFF.

The rearrangement links TRBV2 to TRBJ1-5; no reliable D call. The CDR3 sequence is 15 residues long. Deletions cut 7 bases from V and 1 base from J, with 14 bases between. CDR1 is SNHLY, CDR2 FYNNEI, per germline. The CDR3 DNA reads TGTGCCAGCATTAAGGAGGACTTGAGCAATCAGCCCCAGCATTTT. Translation gives CASIKEDLSNQPQHF.

The rearrangement uses TRBV5-4 and TRBJ2-3; weak D call: TRBD2 (6 bases). V lost 9 bases and J lost 0, with 20 bases in between. The CDR3 contains 16 residues. The germline gives CDR1 SGHNT, CDR2 YYREEE (reference sequence). CDR3: CATQVGRGISTDTQYF. The DNA for the CDR3 is TGTGCCACTCAGGTCGGGCGGGGTATTAGCACAGATACGCAGTATTTT.